This is a list of T cell receptor beta chains from one sample in a study of blood T cell repertoires in COVID-19. Sequencing used immunoSEQ multiplex PCR; TCRdb keeps in-frame clones, though not all of them. The table lists a few hundred thousand clones, 86% of them singletons. Sequencing used peripheral blood. The receptors derive from a man at least 80 years old with acute or convalescent COVID-19. CDR3s include the opening cysteine and the closing phenylalanine or tryptophan. The order of the fields is V gene, CDR3 length, CDR3 protein.

V: TRBV2
length: 14
CDR3: CASSDPTGWDGYTF

V: TRBV19
length: 16
CDR3: CASSMGGRAPYNEQFF

V: TRBV9
length: 17
CDR3: CASSVYLPHTDTGELFF

V: TRBV10-3
length: 15
CDR3: CAISLSRTGDQPQHF

V: TRBV28
length: 14
CDR3: CASSTGTGLFGYTF

V: TRBV9
length: 16
CDR3: CASSVELTVSGNTIYF

V: TRBV6-4
length: 16
CDR3: CASSVTSGGRTGELFF

V: TRBV19
length: 15
CDR3: CASSLQGAKGNEQFF

V: TRBV14
length: 14
CDR3: CASSQDRTGYTQYF

V: TRBV11-2
length: 16
CDR3: CASMGQGARYGGELFF

V: TRBV5-6
length: 15
CDR3: CASSLRSGSDYEQYF

V: TRBV5-1
length: 12
CDR3: CASSLAGRGYTF

V: TRBV5-5
length: 16
CDR3: CASSLGAGPLNTEAFF

V: TRBV5-4
length: 16
CDR3: CASSLGQSGTNEKLFF

V: TRBV27
length: 13
CDR3: CASRPPSGNTIYF

V: TRBV27
length: 17
CDR3: CASSSQQGFEPNEKLFF

V: TRBV6-4
length: 13
CDR3: CASTEGHNSPLHF

V: TRBV6-5
length: 13
CDR3: CASSNGISTEAFF

V: TRBV4-1
length: 15
CDR3: CASSQSQGVLSEQFF

V: TRBV19
length: 15
CDR3: CASRVGGTRSYGYTF

V: TRBV14
length: 15
CDR3: CASSLSGTGVGVKYF

V: TRBV5-1
length: 15
CDR3: CASSLGPGVYNEQFF

V: TRBV24-1
length: 14
CDR3: CATRATGRHQPQHF

V: TRBV21-1
length: 15
CDR3: CATKNGTGAWSEQFF

V: TRBV7-8
length: 16
CDR3: CASSRVGGPNAGGYTF

V: TRBV6-5
length: 13
CDR3: CASSYGRNTEAFF

V: TRBV4-1
length: 19
CDR3: CASSQGFGSGRASTDTQYF

V: TRBV27
length: 15
CDR3: CASSGGLGTNEKLFF

V: TRBV12-3/TRBV12-4
length: 12
CDR3: CASSFGAQPQHF

V: TRBV19
length: 17
CDR3: CASSSGTSGANTGELFF

V: TRBV28
length: 14
CDR3: CASSLGTANTEAFF

V: TRBV5-1
length: 15
CDR3: CASSLPSTIVETQYF

V: TRBV15
length: 11
CDR3: CATSRGPEAFF

V: TRBV18
length: 15
CDR3: CASSPEEVSSDEQYF

V: TRBV27
length: 18
CDR3: CASSLTHPGTPNTGELFF

V: TRBV2
length: 13
CDR3: CASIPGRQETQYF

V: TRBV2
length: 18
CDR3: CASSVLSGQGASNQPQHF

V: TRBV5-4
length: 13
CDR3: CASSLGERQPQHF

V: TRBV7-8
length: 15
CDR3: CASSVLRQGVYEQFF

V: TRBV7-2
length: 14
CDR3: CASSSSRVDYGYTF

V: TRBV6-5
length: 14
CDR3: CASSYSKTAGEQYF

V: TRBV20-1
length: 11
CDR3: CSGGGNTEAFF

V: TRBV28
length: 11
CDR3: CASTENTEAFF

V: TRBV19
length: 14
CDR3: CASSIVRGESPLHF

V: TRBV20-1
length: 10
CDR3: CSASNYEQYF

V: TRBV19
length: 16
CDR3: CASSQEARVLYNEQFF

V: TRBV7-9
length: 14
CDR3: CASSSPQGTGELFF

V: TRBV15
length: 15
CDR3: CATSRSARLLGEQYF

V: TRBV11-1
length: 13
CDR3: CASRRDSYNEQFF